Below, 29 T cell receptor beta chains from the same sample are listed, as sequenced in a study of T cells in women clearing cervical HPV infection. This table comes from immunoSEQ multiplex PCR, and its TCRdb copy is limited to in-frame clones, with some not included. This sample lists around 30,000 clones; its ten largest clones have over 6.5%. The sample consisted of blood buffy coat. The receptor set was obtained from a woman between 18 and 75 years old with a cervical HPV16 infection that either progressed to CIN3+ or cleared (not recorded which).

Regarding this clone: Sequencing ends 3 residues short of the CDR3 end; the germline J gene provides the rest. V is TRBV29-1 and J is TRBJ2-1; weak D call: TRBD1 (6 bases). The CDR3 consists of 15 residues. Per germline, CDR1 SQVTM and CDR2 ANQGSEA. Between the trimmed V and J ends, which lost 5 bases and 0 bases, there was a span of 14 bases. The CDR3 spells CSVPSGASSYNEQFF. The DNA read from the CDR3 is TGCAGCGTTCCCTCAGGGGCGAGCTCCTACAATGAG.

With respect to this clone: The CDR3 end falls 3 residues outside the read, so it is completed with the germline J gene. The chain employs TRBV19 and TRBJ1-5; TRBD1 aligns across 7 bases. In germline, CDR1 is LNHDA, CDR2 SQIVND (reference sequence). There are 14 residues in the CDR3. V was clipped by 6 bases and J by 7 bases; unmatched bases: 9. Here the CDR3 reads CASRLRDRKQPQHF. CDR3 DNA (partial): TGTGCCAGTAGGCTCCGGGACAGAAAACAGCCC.

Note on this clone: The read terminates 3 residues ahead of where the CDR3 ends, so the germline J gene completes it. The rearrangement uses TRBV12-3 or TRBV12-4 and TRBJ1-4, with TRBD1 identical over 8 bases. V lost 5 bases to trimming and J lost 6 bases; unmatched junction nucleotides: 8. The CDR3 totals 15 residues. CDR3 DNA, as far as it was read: TGTGCCAGCAGTCCGAACCAGGGGGCGGATGAAAAA. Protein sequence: CASSPNQGADEK. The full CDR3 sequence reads CASSPNQGADEKLFF.

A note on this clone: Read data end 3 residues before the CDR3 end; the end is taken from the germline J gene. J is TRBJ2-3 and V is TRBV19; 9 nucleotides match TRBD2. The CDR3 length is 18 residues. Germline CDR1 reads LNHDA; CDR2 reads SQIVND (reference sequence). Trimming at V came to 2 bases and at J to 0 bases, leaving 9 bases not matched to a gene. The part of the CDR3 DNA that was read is TGTGCCAGTAGTATAAAGGGCCTAGCGGGGATTAGCACAGATACG. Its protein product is CASSIKGLAGISTDT. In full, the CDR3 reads CASSIKGLAGISTDTQYF.

The CDR3: CASVSGSSYNEQFF. The sequenced part of the CDR3 DNA is TGTGCCAGTGTAAGCGGTAGCTCCTACAATGAG. The rearrangement links TRBV19 to TRBJ2-1, with D possibly matching TRBD2 (5 bases). The read finishes 3 residues shy of the CDR3 end, and the germline J gene is used to complete it. The CDR3 spans 14 residues. V lost 8 bases to trimming and J lost 0 bases, with 11 bases between them. CDR1 and CDR2 from the germline V gene are LNHDA and SQIVND (reference sequence).

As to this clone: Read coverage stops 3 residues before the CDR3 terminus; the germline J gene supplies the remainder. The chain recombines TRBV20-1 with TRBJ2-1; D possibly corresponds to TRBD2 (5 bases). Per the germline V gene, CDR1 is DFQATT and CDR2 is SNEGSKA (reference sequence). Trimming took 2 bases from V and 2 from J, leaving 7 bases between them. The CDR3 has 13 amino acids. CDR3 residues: CSARTRAYNEQFF. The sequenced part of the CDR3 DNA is TGCAGTGCTAGAACGCGGGCCTACAATGAG.

This CDR3 is CASSPPGGSMTDTQYF. The covered CDR3 bases are TGTGCCAGCAGCCCCCCGGGCGGGAGTATGACAGATACG. This chain connects TRBV28 to TRBJ2-3; TRBD2 agrees at 7 bases. The CDR3 goes on 3 residues after the read ends, and that part is filled in from the germline J gene. The CDR3 is 16 amino acids. From germline, CDR1 is MDHEN and CDR2 SYDVKM. After removal of 6 bases from V and 3 bases from J, the junction contained 12 bases not matched to a gene. Based on the CDR3 plus reference TRBV28 and TRBJ2-3, the full variable domain is DVKVTQSSRYLVKRTGEKVFLECVQDMDHENMFWYRQDPGLGLRLIYFSYDVKMKEKGDIPEGYSVSREKKERFSLILESASTNQTSMYLCASSPPGGSMTDTQYFGPGTRLTVL.

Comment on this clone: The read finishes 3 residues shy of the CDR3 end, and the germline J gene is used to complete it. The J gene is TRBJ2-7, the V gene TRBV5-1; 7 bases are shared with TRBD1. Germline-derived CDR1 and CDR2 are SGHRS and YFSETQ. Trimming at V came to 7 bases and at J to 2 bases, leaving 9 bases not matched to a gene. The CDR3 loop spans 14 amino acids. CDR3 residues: CASGAGGRTYEQYF. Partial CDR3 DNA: TGCGCCAGCGGTGCAGGGGGTAGAACCTACGAG.

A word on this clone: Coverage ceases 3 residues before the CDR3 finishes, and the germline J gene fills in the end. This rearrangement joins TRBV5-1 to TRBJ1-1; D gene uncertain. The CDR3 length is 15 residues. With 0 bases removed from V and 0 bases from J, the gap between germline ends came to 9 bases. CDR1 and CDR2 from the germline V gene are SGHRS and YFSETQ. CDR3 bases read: TGCGCCAGCAGCTTGGACGGGGTCATGAACACTGAA. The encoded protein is CASSLDGVMNTE. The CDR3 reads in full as CASSLDGVMNTEAFF. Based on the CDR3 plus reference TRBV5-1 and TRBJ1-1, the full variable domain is KAGVTQTPRYLIKTRGQQVTLSCSPISGHRSVSWYQQTPGQGLQFLFEYFSETQRNKGNFPGRFSGRQFSNSRSEMNVSTLELGDSALYLCASSLDGVMNTEAFFGQGTRLTVV.

CDR3 in amino acids: CATSAGTGRQPQHF. The CDR3 DNA, read in part, is TGTGCCACAAGCGCCGGGACAGGGAGGCAGCCC. The rearrangement links TRBV19 to TRBJ1-5; 9 bases line up with TRBD1. The DNA ends 3 residues before the CDR3 does, and the rest of the CDR3 is filled in from the germline J gene. V lost 10 bases and J lost 7; bases outside the gene matches: 11. The CDR3 sequence is 14 residues long. Per germline, CDR1 LNHDA and CDR2 SQIVND (reference sequence).

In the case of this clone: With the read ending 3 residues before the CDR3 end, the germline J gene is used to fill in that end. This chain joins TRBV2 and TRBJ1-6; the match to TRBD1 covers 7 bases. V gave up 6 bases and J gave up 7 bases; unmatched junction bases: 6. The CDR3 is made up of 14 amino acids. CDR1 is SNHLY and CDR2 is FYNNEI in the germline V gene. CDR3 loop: CASRGTEYNSPLHF. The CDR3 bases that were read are TGTGCCAGCAGGGGGACAGAATACAATTCACCC.

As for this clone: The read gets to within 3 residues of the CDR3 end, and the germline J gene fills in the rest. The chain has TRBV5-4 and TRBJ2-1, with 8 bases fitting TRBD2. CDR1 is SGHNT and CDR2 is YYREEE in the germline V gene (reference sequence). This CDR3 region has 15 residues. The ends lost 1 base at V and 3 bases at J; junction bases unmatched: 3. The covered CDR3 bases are TGTGCCAGCAGCTTGACTAGCGGAGACTACAATGAG. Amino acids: CASSLTSGDYNE. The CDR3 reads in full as CASSLTSGDYNEQFF.

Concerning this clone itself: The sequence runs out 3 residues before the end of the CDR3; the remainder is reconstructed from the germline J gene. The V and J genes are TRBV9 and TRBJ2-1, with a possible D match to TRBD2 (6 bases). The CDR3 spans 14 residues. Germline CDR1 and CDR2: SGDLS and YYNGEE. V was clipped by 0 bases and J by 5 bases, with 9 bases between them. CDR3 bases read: TGTGCCAGCAGCGTAGGTGGGACTGACAATGAG. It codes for CASSVGGTDNE. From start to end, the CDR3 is CASSVGGTDNEQFF. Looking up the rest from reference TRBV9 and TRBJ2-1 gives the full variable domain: DSGVTQTPKHLITATGQRVTLRCSPRSGDLSVYWYQQSLDQGLQFLIQYYNGEERAKGNILERFSAQQFPDLHSELNLSSLELGDSALYFCASSVGGTDNEQFFGPGTRLTVL.

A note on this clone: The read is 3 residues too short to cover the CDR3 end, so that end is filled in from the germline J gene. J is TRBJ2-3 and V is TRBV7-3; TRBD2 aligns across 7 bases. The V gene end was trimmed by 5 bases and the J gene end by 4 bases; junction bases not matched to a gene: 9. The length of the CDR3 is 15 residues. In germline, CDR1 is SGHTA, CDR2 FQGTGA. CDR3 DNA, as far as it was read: TGTGCCAGCAGCCCCGGAGGCGGGGGAGCAGATACG. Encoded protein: CASSPGGGGADT. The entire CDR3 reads CASSPGGGGADTQYF.

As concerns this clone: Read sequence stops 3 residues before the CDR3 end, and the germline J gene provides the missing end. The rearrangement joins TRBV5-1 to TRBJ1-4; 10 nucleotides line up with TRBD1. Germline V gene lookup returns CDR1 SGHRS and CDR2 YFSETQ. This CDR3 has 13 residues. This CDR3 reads CASSFRDRGELFF. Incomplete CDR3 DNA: TGCGCCAGCAGCTTCCGGGACAGGGGAGAA. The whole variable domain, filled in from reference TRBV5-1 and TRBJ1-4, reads KAGVTQTPRYLIKTRGQQVTLSCSPISGHRSVSWYQQTPGQGLQFLFEYFSETQRNKGNFPGRFSGRQFSNSRSEMNVSTLELGDSALYLCASSFRDRGELFFGSGTQLSVL.

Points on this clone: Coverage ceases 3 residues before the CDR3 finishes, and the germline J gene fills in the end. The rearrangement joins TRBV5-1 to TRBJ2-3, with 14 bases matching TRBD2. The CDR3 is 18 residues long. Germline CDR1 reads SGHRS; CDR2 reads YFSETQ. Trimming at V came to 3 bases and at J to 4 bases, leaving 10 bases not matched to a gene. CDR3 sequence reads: CASSYSGTSGSLSDTQYF. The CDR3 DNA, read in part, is TGCGCCAGCAGCTATTCCGGGACTAGCGGGAGCTTGTCAGATACG.

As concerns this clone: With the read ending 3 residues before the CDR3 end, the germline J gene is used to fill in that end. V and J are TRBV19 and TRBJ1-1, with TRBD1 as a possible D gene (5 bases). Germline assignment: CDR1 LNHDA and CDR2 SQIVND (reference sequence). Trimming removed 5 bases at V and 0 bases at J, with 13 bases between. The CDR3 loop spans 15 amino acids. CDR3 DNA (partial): TGTGCCAGTAGTCCAAGAGGGGAAATGAACACTGAA. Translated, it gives CASSPRGEMNTE. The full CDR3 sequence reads CASSPRGEMNTEAFF.

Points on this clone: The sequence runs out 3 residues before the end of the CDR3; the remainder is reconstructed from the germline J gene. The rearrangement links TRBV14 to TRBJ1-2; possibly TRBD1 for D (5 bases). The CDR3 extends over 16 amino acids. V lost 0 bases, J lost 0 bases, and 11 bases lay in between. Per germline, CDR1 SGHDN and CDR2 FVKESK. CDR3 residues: CASSQDGGPSNYGYTF. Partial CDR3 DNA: TGTGCCAGCAGCCAAGACGGGGGACCTTCTAACTATGGC.

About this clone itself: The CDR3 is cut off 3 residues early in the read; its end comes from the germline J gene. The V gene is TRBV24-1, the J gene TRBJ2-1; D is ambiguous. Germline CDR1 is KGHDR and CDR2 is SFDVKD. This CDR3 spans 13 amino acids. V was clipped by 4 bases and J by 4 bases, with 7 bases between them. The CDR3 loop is CATSDPGYNEQFF. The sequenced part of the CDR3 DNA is TGTGCCACCAGTGACCCCGGGTACAATGAG.

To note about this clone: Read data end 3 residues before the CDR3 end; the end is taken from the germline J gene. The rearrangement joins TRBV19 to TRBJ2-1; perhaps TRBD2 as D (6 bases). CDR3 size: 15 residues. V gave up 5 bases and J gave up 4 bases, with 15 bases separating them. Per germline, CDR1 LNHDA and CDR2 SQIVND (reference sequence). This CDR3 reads CASSVPGLIYNEQFF. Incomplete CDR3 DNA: TGTGCCAGTAGTGTCCCGGGACTTATTTACAATGAG.

The covered CDR3 bases are TGTGCCAGCAGCTCGACAGAAAATCAGCCC. Amino acid sequence: CASSSTENQP. The whole CDR3 sequence reads CASSSTENQPQHF. The chain is built from TRBV7-6 and TRBJ1-5; TRBD1 is a possible D gene (5 bases). The read comes to an end 3 residues before the CDR3 does, leaving the germline J gene to fill in the end. V was clipped by 4 bases and J by 4 bases, with 8 bases between them. Looked up from germline, CDR1 is SGHVS and CDR2 is FNYEAQ. CDR3 length equals 13 residues.

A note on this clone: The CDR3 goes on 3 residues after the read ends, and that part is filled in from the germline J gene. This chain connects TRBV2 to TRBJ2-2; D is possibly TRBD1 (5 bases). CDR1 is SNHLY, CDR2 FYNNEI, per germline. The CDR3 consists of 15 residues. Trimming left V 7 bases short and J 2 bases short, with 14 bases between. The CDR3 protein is CASTKGRPNTGELFF. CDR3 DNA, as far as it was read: TGTGCCAGCACTAAGGGGCGCCCAAACACCGGGGAG.

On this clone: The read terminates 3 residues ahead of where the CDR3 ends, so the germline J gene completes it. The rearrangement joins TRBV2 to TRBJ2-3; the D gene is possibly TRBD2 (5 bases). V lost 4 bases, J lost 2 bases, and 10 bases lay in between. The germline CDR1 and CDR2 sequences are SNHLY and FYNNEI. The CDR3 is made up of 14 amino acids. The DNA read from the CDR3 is TGTGCCAGCAGTGTCAGCGGAAACACAGATACG. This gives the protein CASSVSGNTDT. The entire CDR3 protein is CASSVSGNTDTQYF.

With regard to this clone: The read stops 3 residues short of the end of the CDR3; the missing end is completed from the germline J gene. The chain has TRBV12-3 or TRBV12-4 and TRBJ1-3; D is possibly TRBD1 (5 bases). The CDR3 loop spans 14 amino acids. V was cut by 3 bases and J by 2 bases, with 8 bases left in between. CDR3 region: CASSFSTAGNTIYF. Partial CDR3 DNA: TGTGCCAGCAGTTTCTCGACAGCTGGAAACACC.

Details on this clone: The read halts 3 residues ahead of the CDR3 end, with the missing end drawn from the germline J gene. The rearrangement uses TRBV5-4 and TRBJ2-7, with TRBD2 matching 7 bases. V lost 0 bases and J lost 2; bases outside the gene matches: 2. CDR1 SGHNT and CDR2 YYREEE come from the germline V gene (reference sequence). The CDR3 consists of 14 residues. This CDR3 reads CASSLDGGTYEQYF. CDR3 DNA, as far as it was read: TGTGCCAGCAGCTTGGACGGGGGGACCTACGAG.

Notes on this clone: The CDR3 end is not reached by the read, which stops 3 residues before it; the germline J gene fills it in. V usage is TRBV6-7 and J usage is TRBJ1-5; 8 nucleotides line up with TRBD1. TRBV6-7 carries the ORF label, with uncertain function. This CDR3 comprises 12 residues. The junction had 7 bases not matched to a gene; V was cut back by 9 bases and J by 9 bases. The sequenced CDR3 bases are TGTGCCAGACGACAGGGGTTGGGGCCC. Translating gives CARRQGLGP. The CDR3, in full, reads CARRQGLGPQHF.

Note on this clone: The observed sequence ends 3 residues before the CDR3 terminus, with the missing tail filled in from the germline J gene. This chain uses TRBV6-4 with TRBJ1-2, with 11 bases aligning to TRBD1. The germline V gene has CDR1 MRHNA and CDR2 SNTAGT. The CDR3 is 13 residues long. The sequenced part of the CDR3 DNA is TGTGCCAGCAGTGCGGGACAGGGGGTCGGC. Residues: CASSAGQGVG. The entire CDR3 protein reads CASSAGQGVGYTF.

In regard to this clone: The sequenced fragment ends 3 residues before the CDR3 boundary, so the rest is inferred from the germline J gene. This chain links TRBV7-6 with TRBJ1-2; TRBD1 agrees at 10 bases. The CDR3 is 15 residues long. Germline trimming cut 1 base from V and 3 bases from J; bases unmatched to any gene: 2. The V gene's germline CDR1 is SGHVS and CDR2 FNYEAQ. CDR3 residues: CASSLEGQGYYGYTF. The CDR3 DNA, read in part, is TGTGCCAGCAGCTTAGAGGGACAGGGGTACTATGGC.

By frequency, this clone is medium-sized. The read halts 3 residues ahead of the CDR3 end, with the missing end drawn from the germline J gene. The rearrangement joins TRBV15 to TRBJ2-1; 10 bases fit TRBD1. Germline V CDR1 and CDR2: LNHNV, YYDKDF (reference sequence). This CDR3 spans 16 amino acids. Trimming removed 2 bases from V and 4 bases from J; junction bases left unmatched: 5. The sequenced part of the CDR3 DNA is TGTGCCACCAGCAGATCCCGACAGGGGGCTTACAATGAG. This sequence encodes CATSRSRQGAYNE. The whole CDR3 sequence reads CATSRSRQGAYNEQFF.